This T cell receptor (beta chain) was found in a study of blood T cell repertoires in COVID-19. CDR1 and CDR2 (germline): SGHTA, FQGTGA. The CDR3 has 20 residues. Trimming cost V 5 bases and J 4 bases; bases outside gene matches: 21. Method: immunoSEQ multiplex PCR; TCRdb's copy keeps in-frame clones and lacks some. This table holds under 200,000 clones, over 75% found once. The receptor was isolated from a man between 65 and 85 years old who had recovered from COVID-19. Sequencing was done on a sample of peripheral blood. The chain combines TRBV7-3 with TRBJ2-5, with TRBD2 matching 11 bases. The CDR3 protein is CASSPRLYGTSGVDRETQYF. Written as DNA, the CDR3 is TGTGCCAGCAGCCCGAGATTATATGGGACTAGCGGAGTGGATAGAGAGACCCAGTACTTC.